These T cell receptor beta chains were read from a single sample in a study of Graves' ophthalmopathy and Graves' hyperthyroidism. TCRdb fed the multiplex PCR reads into MiXCR, producing one record per CDR3 protein. The sample carries 300,000 to 350,000 distinct CDR3 sequences, roughly 15% recorded once. The specimen sequenced was peripheral blood. These receptor sequences come from an adult man with Graves' ophthalmopathy. Each CDR3 is given with its conserved first and last residue. A D gene is named only where the DNA matches it firmly. Not every row has a clone size; where given, it reads once, few, many or a size class.

j_call | d_call | v_call | clone_size | cdr3_nt | cdr3_aa
TRBJ2-7 | - | TRBV4-2 | - | TGTGCCAGCAGCCAAGAGTCCGCCAGGGGCCTCAACGAGCAGTACTTC | CASSQESARGLNEQYF
TRBJ1-1 | - | TRBV5-6 | many | TGTGCCAGCAGCCAGCCTGAGGCGGCAGGTAGAGCTTTCTTT | CASSQPEAAGRAFF
TRBJ2-5 | - | TRBV6-1 | - | TGTGCCAGCGCCGGTGGGGGGAACCAAGAGACCCAGTACTTC | CASAGGGNQETQYF
TRBJ2-7 | - | TRBV6-1 | once | TGCGCCAGTCGAGGACTAACAATTGACGAGCAGTACTTC | CASRGLTIDEQYF
TRBJ2-7 | - | TRBV6-2/TRBV6-3 | - | TGTGCCAGCAGTGGGGGGCAGCCCTACGAGCAGTACTTC | CASSGGQPYEQYF
TRBJ1-1 | - | TRBV28 | many | TGTGCCAGCAGTGGTGGGGGAGTTGAAGCTTTCTTT | CASSGGGVEAFF
TRBJ2-3 | - | TRBV5-4 | few | TGTGCCAGCAGCTCCGAAGGAGACCCCAGCACAGATACGCAGTATTTT | CASSSEGDPSTDTQYF
TRBJ2-7 | - | TRBV20-1 | many | TGCAGTGCTCGGACACTCGACTACGAGCAGTACTTC | CSARTLDYEQYF
TRBJ2-5 | TRBD2 | TRBV4-2 | - | TGTGCCAGCAGCCAATCCGGGACCCAGGGAGGGGAGACCCAGTACTTC | CASSQSGTQGGETQYF
TRBJ2-5 | TRBD1 | TRBV7-2 | many | TGTGCCAGCAGCTCGTTCGGGACAGGTGGAGAGACCCAGTACTTC | CASSSFGTGGETQYF
TRBJ1-2 | - | TRBV6-5 | many | TGTGCCAGCAGTCCCGGTTGGGGGCTGGGCTATGGCTACACCTTC | CASSPGWGLGYGYTF
TRBJ1-1 | - | TRBV10-3 | many | TGTGCCATCAGTGTTGGGGTTAACACTGAAGCTTTCTTT | CAISVGVNTEAFF